This TCR beta chain was sequenced in a study of blood T cell repertoires in COVID-19. Study overall: PBMCs, B-cell-depleted T cells, or T cells provided the cDNA or gDNA that made up the material.

The table came from immunoSEQ multiplex PCR; TCRdb's copy has only in-frame clones and leaves some out. The sample gives a few hundred thousand clones, around 84% of which show up once; approximately 1.7% is in the top ten. Grouping used clinical history reported by participants in a survey and questionnaire. Two negative PCRs, clearance, or symptom resolution had been documented for recovered Cohort 3 donors. The germline CDR1 and CDR2 sequences are SGHDT and YYEEEE. Between the trimmed V and J ends, which lost 1 base and 7 bases, there was a span of 12 bases. The CDR3 covers 13 residues. V is TRBV5-6 and J is TRBJ2-7; a possible D gene is TRBD2 (6 bases). Sequences were obtained from PBMCs or T cells enriched from blood (not recorded which). This clonotype was obtained from a man aged 40-49 years who had recovered from COVID-19. CDR3 amino acids: CASSLQLAGEQYF. Here the CDR3 DNA reads TGTGCCAGCAGCTTGCAACTAGCTGGGGAGCAGTACTTC.